The 24 T cell receptor beta chains presented below share a single source sample, sequenced in a study of cytomegalovirus exposure and HLA in healthy donors. This PCR relied on a set of 60 Vbeta primers and 13 Jbeta primers. The method was immunoSEQ multiplex PCR; TCRdb's version includes in-frame clones alone and lacks a portion of them. The data hold around 150,000 clones, with approximately 80% observed a single time. The sequencing sample was made of PBMCs. The receptors derive from a woman in her thirties or forties in good health and CMV-seropositive.

This chain uses TRBV5-5 with TRBJ1-4; TRBD1 agrees at 7 bases. CDR1 and CDR2 (germline): SGHKS, YYEKEE (reference sequence). CDR3 size: 15 residues. V shed 4 bases, J shed 0 bases, and the junction held 3 bases outside the gene matches. The CDR3 coding sequence is TGTGCCAGCAGCGCTACAGGGGCAACTAATGAAAAACTGTTTTTT. As protein: CASSATGATNEKLFF.

The chain uses TRBV7-9 and TRBJ2-7; 9 bases line up with TRBD2. The CDR3 is 15 amino acids. Germline loops: CDR1 SEHNR, CDR2 FQNEAQ (reference sequence). With 0 bases clipped from V and 7 bases from J, the junction kept 7 bases outside the gene matches. The CDR3 spells CASSLAIGGRDEQYF. CDR3 bases: TGTGCCAGCAGCTTAGCCATCGGCGGGAGGGATGAGCAGTACTTC.

The genes are TRBV19 and TRBJ1-4; perhaps TRBD1 as D (5 bases). Germline V gives CDR1 LNHDA, CDR2 SQIVND (reference sequence). The CDR3 sequence is 11 residues long. V gave up 6 bases and J gave up 16 bases, with 15 bases separating them. Here the CDR3 DNA reads TGTGCCAGTAGCCACGGGGGTCCCCCGTTTTTT. It yields the protein CASSHGGPPFF.

This clone has just one count. The chain has TRBV6-1 and TRBJ1-5, with D perhaps matching TRBD1 (6 bases). From germline, CDR1 is MNHNS and CDR2 SASEGT. The length of the CDR3 is 14 residues. Trimming left V 3 bases short and J 5 bases short, with 11 bases between. CDR3: CASSDGGADQPQHF. CDR3 sequence (DNA): TGTGCCAGCAGTGACGGGGGGGCCGATCAGCCCCAGCATTTT.

This clone was found a few times. The chain employs TRBV19 and TRBJ2-7; D might be TRBD1 (7 bases). The CDR3 has 15 residues. The germline V gene encodes CDR1 LNHDA and CDR2 SQIVND (reference sequence). Trimming removed 3 bases at V and 5 bases at J, with 17 bases between. The CDR3 coding sequence is TGTGCCAGTAGTATGTCGGCTCAGGGGGGCGACGAGCAGTACTTC. Translating it yields CASSMSAQGGDEQYF.

The chain carries TRBV28 and TRBJ2-5, with TRBD1 matching over 9 bases. There are 16 residues in the CDR3. Germline lookup yields CDR1 MDHEN and CDR2 SYDVKM. The J segment lost 4 bases and the V segment lost 5 bases, leaving 11 bases of the junction unmatched. The chain's CDR3 is CASSPAQGAAAETQYF. CDR3 in DNA: TGTGCCAGCAGTCCCGCACAGGGGGCGGCCGCAGAGACCCAGTACTTC.

The rearrangement joins TRBV5-1 to TRBJ1-3, with D hard to call. The CDR3 sequence is 17 residues long. Germline V CDR1 and CDR2: SGHRS, YFSETQ. V shed 0 bases and J shed 1 base, with 14 bases lying between them. The CDR3 protein is CASSLGGAGGSGNTIYF. The CDR3 nucleotides are TGCGCCAGCAGCTTGGGTGGCGCGGGAGGGTCTGGAAACACCATATATTTT.

V and J are TRBV7-2 and TRBJ2-2; 8 nucleotides align to TRBD2. J lost 7 bases, V lost 8 bases, and 6 bases had no gene match. Germline V gene lookup returns CDR1 SGHTA and CDR2 FQGNSA. The CDR3 has 13 residues. The DNA of the CDR3 is TGTGCCAGCGTTCTAGCGGGCTACGGGGAGCTGTTTTTT. Translated, it gives CASVLAGYGELFF.

This rearrangement joins TRBV6-5 to TRBJ2-7; TRBD1 matches at 9 bases. Trimming took 8 bases from V and 3 from J; bases not matched to a gene: 8. CDR3 length equals 14 residues. CDR1 and CDR2 from the germline V gene are MNHEY and SVGAGI. The CDR3 bases are TGTGCCAGCGGCGAGGGACAGGGTGGCTACGAGCAGTACTTC. It codes for CASGEGQGGYEQYF.

The chain couples TRBV5-4 to TRBJ2-1; 7 nucleotides agree with TRBD2. Looked up from germline, CDR1 is SGHNT and CDR2 is YYREEE (reference sequence). This CDR3 is built from 15 residues. The trim removed 4 bases at V and 7 bases at J, leaving 11 bases unmatched. The CDR3 DNA follows: TGTGCCAGCAGCGGGGGGGGGAGCAAGAGGAATGAGCAGTTCTTC. This encodes CASSGGGSKRNEQFF.

The chain links TRBV29-1 to TRBJ1-3, with TRBD1 matching 10 bases. The germline gives CDR1 SQVTM, CDR2 ANQGSEA. The CDR3 spans 14 residues. The trim removed 6 bases at V and 3 bases at J, leaving 5 bases unmatched. In nucleotides, the CDR3 is TGCAGCGTCGGACAGGGGGGAGTTGGAAACACCATATATTTT. Protein: CSVGQGGVGNTIYF.

The chain joins TRBV2 to TRBJ2-7, with TRBD1 as a possible D gene (5 bases). V was cut by 6 bases and J by 3 bases, with 9 bases left in between. The CDR3 covers 12 residues. Germline V gives CDR1 SNHLY, CDR2 FYNNEI. In DNA form, the CDR3 reads TGTGCCAGCAGAGGGGCTGTCTACGAGCAGTACTTC. This sequence encodes CASRGAVYEQYF.

The chain is built from TRBV10-2 and TRBJ1-3, with D unresolved. This CDR3 comprises 13 residues. The ends were cut back, 3 bases at V and 3 bases at J, with 6 bases in the middle. The germline V gene has CDR1 WSHSY and CDR2 SAAADI. The CDR3 DNA follows: TGCGCCAGCAGTGATCAGTTTGGAAACACCATATATTTT. This codes for CASSDQFGNTIYF.

The chain combines TRBV4-1 with TRBJ1-6, with 7 bases aligning to TRBD1. Germline loops: CDR1 MGHRA, CDR2 YSYEKL. V shed 9 bases, J shed 6 bases, and the junction held 5 bases outside the gene matches. The CDR3 loop spans 13 amino acids. The DNA for the CDR3 is TGCGCCAGGACCGACAGGGCTAATTCACCCCTCCACTTT. Residues: CARTDRANSPLHF.

The chain carries TRBV9 and TRBJ1-1, with unresolved D. The CDR3 consists of 15 residues. Germline CDR1 SGDLS, CDR2 YYNGEE. V lost 3 bases and J 5 bases, leaving 17 bases between the germline ends. The CDR3 DNA reads as TGTGCCAGCAGCGAGCCCGCGACTCCGGGGACTGAAGCTTTCTTT. It translates to CASSEPATPGTEAFF.

The CDR3 loop is CASSSTEASGHTDTQYF. The CDR3 DNA sequence: TGTGCCAGCAGCTCAACCGAGGCTAGCGGGCACACAGATACGCAGTATTTT. This rearrangement joins TRBV7-2 to TRBJ2-3, with 8 bases matching TRBD2. Losses at the gene ends were 4 bases for V and 2 bases for J; bases not matched to a gene: 11. Germline CDR1 SGHTA, CDR2 FQGNSA. The CDR3 sequence is 17 residues long.

The chain recombines TRBV7-2 with TRBJ1-1, with D tentatively TRBD1 (6 bases). This CDR3 has 15 residues. Germline V gene sequence: CDR1 SGHTA, CDR2 FQGNSA. Deletions cut 6 bases from V and 3 bases from J, with 17 bases between. CDR3 sequence (DNA): TGTGCCAGCAGGATACAGGGCCCCGGAGACACTGAAGCTTTCTTT. It specifies CASRIQGPGDTEAFF.

The rearrangement uses TRBV19 and TRBJ2-6, with D possibly being TRBD2 (6 bases). Trimming removed 4 bases at V and 4 bases at J, with 20 bases between. CDR3 length: 18 residues. Germline CDR1 is LNHDA and CDR2 is SQIVND (reference sequence). As DNA, the CDR3 is TGTGCCAGTAGTACGACGATCCCGGGGGAACGAGGGGCCAACGTCCTGACTTTC. Protein product: CASSTTIPGERGANVLTF.

V gene TRBV21-1 combines with J gene TRBJ1-1; TRBD1 reflects the table's D call only, with no check against the DNA. TRBV21-1 is described as a pseudogene. The CDR3 runs 15 residues. The CDR3 reads CASSKEGWTNTEAFF. The CDR3 nucleotides read TGTGCCAGCAGCAAAGAGGGGTGGACGAACACTGAAGCTTTCTTT.

The genes are TRBV15 and TRBJ2-1; 9 nucleotides match TRBD2. The CDR3 runs 16 residues. Germline trimming cut 0 bases from V and 5 bases from J; bases unmatched to any gene: 5. The germline gives CDR1 LNHNV, CDR2 YYDKDF (reference sequence). CDR3 bases: TGTGCCACCAGCAGAGAAGCGACTAGCGGTGACAATGAGCAGTTCTTC. Its protein product is CATSREATSGDNEQFF.

This clone came up many times. J is TRBJ2-7 and V is TRBV29-1; 7 nucleotides align to TRBD1. The trim removed 4 bases at V and 1 base at J, leaving 4 bases unmatched. Germline lookup yields CDR1 SQVTM and CDR2 ANQGSEA. The CDR3 runs 13 residues. Here the CDR3 DNA reads TGCAGCGTTGGAGGGGGACAGTCCTACGAGCAGTACTTC. Its protein is CSVGGGQSYEQYF.

This clone has just a few counts. This sequence joins TRBV29-1 and TRBJ2-2; D perhaps matches TRBD1 (6 bases). Trimming removed 7 bases at V and 0 bases at J, with 9 bases between. The CDR3 is 13 amino acids. Per the germline V gene, CDR1 is SQVTM and CDR2 is ANQGSEA. The CDR3 reads CSAGQTNTGELFF. The CDR3 nucleotides are TGCAGCGCAGGACAGACGAACACCGGGGAGCTGTTTTTT.

V usage is TRBV7-9 and J usage is TRBJ1-2; D is possibly TRBD1 (5 bases). The V end lost 1 base, the J end lost 8 bases, and 17 bases lay between the germline ends. The CDR3 sequence is 15 residues long. The germline CDR1 and CDR2 sequences are SEHNR and FQNEAQ (reference sequence). Here the CDR3 DNA reads TGTGCCAGCAGCTTAGGGGACTTACCAGCCGGGGGCTACACCTTC. Residues: CASSLGDLPAGGYTF.

This clone occurred a few times. This rearrangement joins TRBV4-1 to TRBJ2-7; D is undetermined. The CDR3 covers 13 residues. CDR1 is MGHRA, CDR2 YSYEKL, per germline. V dropped 4 bases and J dropped 4 bases, with 11 bases sitting between them. The CDR3 DNA sequence: TGCGCCAGCAGCCCCCCCGGTAGATACGAGCAGTACTTC. Amino acids: CASSPPGRYEQYF.